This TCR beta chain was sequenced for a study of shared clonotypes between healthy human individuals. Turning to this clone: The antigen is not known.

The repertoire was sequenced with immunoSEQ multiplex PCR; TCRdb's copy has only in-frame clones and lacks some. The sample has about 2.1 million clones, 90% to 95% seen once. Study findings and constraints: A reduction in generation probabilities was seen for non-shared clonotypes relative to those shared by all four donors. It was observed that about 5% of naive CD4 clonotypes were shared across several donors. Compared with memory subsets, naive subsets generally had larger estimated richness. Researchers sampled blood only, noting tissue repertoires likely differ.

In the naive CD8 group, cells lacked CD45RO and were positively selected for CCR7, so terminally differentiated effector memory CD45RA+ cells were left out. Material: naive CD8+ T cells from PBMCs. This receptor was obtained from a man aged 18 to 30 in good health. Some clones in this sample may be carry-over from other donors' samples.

CDR3 sequence reads: CASSLATSYEQYF. The DNA for the CDR3 is TGTGCCAGCAGCTTAGCGACCTCCTACGAGCAGTACTTC. J is TRBJ2-7 and V is TRBV11-3; D is unclear. CDR1 and CDR2 from the germline V gene are SGHNT and YENEEA. V dropped 1 base and J dropped 0 bases, with 4 bases sitting between them. The CDR3 is 13 amino acids.